This TCR beta chain was sequenced for a study of T cell responses to AZD1222 COVID-19 vaccine. The wider study: Second-dose timings of about 4 or about 12 weeks were pooled.

Note on this clone: Its matching antigen is unknown.

General observations from the study: The donor group comprised mostly white British people and more females; the analysis possibly underestimated clonal diversity.

Libraries were prepared by immunoSEQ multiplex PCR; TCRdb keeps only in-frame clonotypes and omits some of them. The data contain 150,000 or so clones, 91% of them seen just once; the ten biggest clones take up about 4.2%. The germline V gene encodes CDR1 SGHRS and CDR2 YFSETQ. After removal of 0 bases from V and 5 bases from J, the junction contained 5 bases not matched to a gene. The CDR3 has 15 amino acids. V is TRBV5-1 and J is TRBJ2-1, with 7 bases matching TRBD2. The specimen comprised peripheral blood, sampled on day 0 of AZD1222 vaccination. This TCR came from an adult in good health. CDR3 sequence: CASSLVAGVDNEQFF. The CDR3 region has the DNA TGCGCCAGCAGCTTGGTCGCGGGAGTAGACAATGAGCAGTTCTTC.